This T cell receptor (beta chain) was documented in a study of blood T cell repertoires in COVID-19. Study-level background: COVID-19 samples, acute and convalescent, were from the United States, Italy and Spain. The analysed material was cDNA or gDNA that came from T cells, B-cell-depleted T cells, or PBMCs.

In the authors' methods: Using reference gene primer amplification, nucleated cell counts were estimated. This table comes from immunoSEQ multiplex PCR, and its TCRdb copy is limited to in-frame clones, with some not included. Clone size and the V and J calls come from that table; the DNA yielded D and trimming. In the table there are more than 95,000 clones, less than 90% of which are singletons. The length of the CDR3 is 15 residues. V lost 12 bases, J lost 2 bases, and 11 bases stayed unmatched. Germline values: CDR1 KGHDR, CDR2 SFDVKD. The source is a man aged 45-65 years with acute or convalescent COVID-19. The sequencing input was peripheral blood. The chain has TRBV24-1 and TRBJ2-1, with 8 bases aligning to TRBD1. CDR3 bases: TGTGCCTCAGGACAGGGAGGACTTACCTACAATGAGCAGTTCTTC. Translated, it gives CASGQGGLTYNEQFF.